This T cell receptor (beta chain) was recovered during a study of PD-1 blockade in mismatch repair-deficient tumors. The germline V gene encodes CDR1 SGDLS and CDR2 YYNGEE. This CDR3 contains 14 residues. V lost 0 bases, J lost 6 bases, and 12 bases lay in between. Generated by immunoSEQ multiplex PCR, the TCRdb table keeps only in-frame clones and is missing some. The table has over 75,000 clones, 65% to 85% seen once. The sequenced sample was peripheral blood, obtained 12 weeks after starting pembrolizumab. V is TRBV9 and J is TRBJ1-1, with D maybe TRBD1 (6 bases). The TCR was taken from an adult with mismatch repair-deficient cancer. The DNA of the CDR3 is TGTGCCAGCAGCGTAGCAGGGGCCTCCTCTGAAGCTTTCTTT. It specifies CASSVAGASSEAFF.